What follows are 15 T cell receptor beta chains derived from one specimen sequenced in a study of blood T cell repertoires in COVID-19. The assay was immunoSEQ multiplex PCR, and TCRdb's table has in-frame clones only and misses some. The sample shows 360,000 or so clones, 90% of them seen only once. Sequencing was done on a sample of peripheral blood. The origin of the receptors is a young man with active or convalescent COVID-19.

The chain uses TRBV7-9 and TRBJ1-2; 10 nucleotides agree with TRBD1. The junction had 4 bases not matched to a gene; V was cut back by 8 bases and J by 7 bases. Germline loops: CDR1 SEHNR, CDR2 FQNEAQ (reference sequence). This CDR3 is 12 amino acids long. The DNA for the CDR3 is TGTGCCAGCGAGACAGGGGGCCTTGGCTACACCTTC. It specifies CASETGGLGYTF.

V usage is TRBV18 and J usage is TRBJ2-5; 10 bases match TRBD2. The junction had 10 bases not matched to a gene; V was cut back by 3 bases and J by 6 bases. Germline V CDR1 and CDR2: KGHSH, LQKENI. The CDR3 is 16 residues long. The chain's CDR3 is CASSPVAASGSKTQYF. The CDR3, as DNA: TGTGCCAGCTCACCCGTGGCGGCTAGCGGGAGTAAGACCCAGTACTTC.

The CDR3 coding sequence is TGCGCCAGCAGCCACACGACTAGCGGGGGCGGAGCAGATACGCAGTATTTT. It specifies CASSHTTSGGGADTQYF. J is TRBJ2-3 and V is TRBV5-1; 12 nucleotides agree with TRBD2. The V segment lost 4 bases and the J segment 4 bases; nucleotides outside the gene matches: 10. Germline values: CDR1 SGHRS, CDR2 YFSETQ. This CDR3 comprises 17 residues.

The chain combines TRBV4-3 with TRBJ2-3; the match to TRBD1 covers 10 bases. V was clipped by 4 bases and J by 4 bases; unmatched bases: 5. Germline loops: CDR1 LGHNA, CDR2 YSLEER. This CDR3 has 15 amino acids. CDR3: CASSPPGQGADTQYF. CDR3 sequence (DNA): TGCGCCAGCAGCCCACCCGGACAGGGGGCAGATACGCAGTATTTT.

V usage is TRBV19 and J usage is TRBJ1-5; 8 bases match TRBD1. The CDR3 covers 15 residues. Germline CDR1 LNHDA, CDR2 SQIVND (reference sequence). V lost 3 bases, J lost 3 bases, and 4 bases stayed unmatched. Written as DNA, the CDR3 is TGTGCCAGTAGTATCACAGGGGGTAACAATCAGCCCCAGCATTTT. Residues: CASSITGGNNQPQHF.

This CDR3 is CASRSPGGRETQYF. DNA of the CDR3: TGTGCCAGCAGATCCCCGGGAGGTAGGGAGACCCAGTACTTC. The gene calls are TRBV6-5 and TRBJ2-5, with 7 bases lining up with TRBD2. This CDR3 has 14 residues. The V gene's germline CDR1 is MNHEY and CDR2 SVGAGI. The V segment lost 6 bases and the J segment 5 bases; nucleotides outside the gene matches: 9.

This clone appeared a single time. This chain links TRBV7-9 with TRBJ1-5; TRBD1 aligns across 7 bases. The trim removed 11 bases at V and 9 bases at J, leaving 10 bases unmatched. The CDR3 is made up of 12 amino acids. Looked up from germline, CDR1 is SEHNR and CDR2 is FQNEAQ (reference sequence). The CDR3 loop reads CAGQGGARPQHF. Written as DNA, the CDR3 is TGTGCCGGACAAGGGGGCGCCCGGCCCCAGCATTTT.

J is TRBJ1-6 and V is TRBV6-2 or TRBV6-3; D is ambiguous. Trimming took 4 bases from V and 16 from J, leaving 11 bases between them. CDR3 length: 11 amino acids. Germline V lookup: CDR1 MNHEY, CDR2 SVGEGT. The CDR3 region has the DNA TGTGCCAGCAGTTTCCCACAAAGACTCCACTTT. Residues: CASSFPQRLHF.

The chain is built from TRBV6-5 and TRBJ1-2; TRBD1 aligns across 7 bases. After removal of 7 bases from V and 4 bases from J, the junction contained 6 bases not matched to a gene. From germline, CDR1 is MNHEY and CDR2 SVGAGI. The CDR3 has 13 residues. CDR3 DNA: TGTGCCAGCACCAGACAGGGAGGCTATGGCTACACCTTC. Translated, it gives CASTRQGGYGYTF.

This chain connects TRBV30 to TRBJ1-3, with 8 nucleotides matching TRBD1. The CDR3 covers 14 residues. Trimming at V came to 7 bases and at J to 0 bases, leaving 5 bases not matched to a gene. Germline V gene lookup returns CDR1 GTSNPN and CDR2 SVGIG (reference sequence). DNA for the CDR3: TGTGCCTCCGGACAGGGAAGCTCTGGAAACACCATATATTTT. It encodes CASGQGSSGNTIYF.

The chain recombines TRBV7-2 with TRBJ1-1; a possible D gene is TRBD1 (6 bases). Germline-derived CDR1 and CDR2 are SGHTA and FQGNSA. Deletions cut 1 base from V and 4 bases from J, with 13 bases between. The CDR3 has 15 amino acids. In DNA form, the CDR3 reads TGTGCCAGCAGCTTAGTCCTGGGGGCGGGCACTGAAGCTTTCTTT. Its protein is CASSLVLGAGTEAFF.

The chain carries TRBV5-1 and TRBJ2-1; 9 bases align to TRBD1. J lost 8 bases, V lost 1 base, and 7 bases had no gene match. CDR3 length: 15 residues. Looked up from germline, CDR1 is SGHRS and CDR2 is YFSETQ. The DNA for the CDR3 is TGCGCCAGCAGCTTGTGGGGGACAGGGCCCGATGAGCAGTTCTTC. It specifies CASSLWGTGPDEQFF.

CDR3: CATSRDSESSYEQYF. In DNA, the CDR3 is TGTGCCACCAGCAGAGATTCTGAGAGCTCCTACGAGCAGTACTTC. The V and J genes are TRBV15 and TRBJ2-7; D unclear. The CDR3 has 15 amino acids. Germline values: CDR1 LNHNV, CDR2 YYDKDF (reference sequence). V was trimmed by 0 bases and J by 0 bases, leaving 9 bases between them.

The V gene is TRBV7-2, the J gene TRBJ1-6, with 10 positions matching TRBD1. This CDR3 has 15 amino acids. With 2 bases clipped from V and 9 bases from J, the junction kept 4 bases outside the gene matches. Germline V gene data show CDR1 as SGHTA and CDR2 as FQGNSA. For the CDR3, the DNA is TGTGCCAGCAGCTTATGGGACAGGGGCCGTTCACCCCTCCACTTT. Amino acid sequence: CASSLWDRGRSPLHF.

The rearrangement joins TRBV18 to TRBJ1-5; 7 nucleotides agree with TRBD1. The CDR3 sequence is 13 residues long. The ends lost 3 bases at V and 7 bases at J; junction bases unmatched: 3. Germline V gives CDR1 KGHSH, CDR2 LQKENI. The CDR3 sequence: CASSPTGTQPQHF. The CDR3 coding sequence is TGTGCCAGCTCACCGACAGGGACCCAGCCCCAGCATTTT.